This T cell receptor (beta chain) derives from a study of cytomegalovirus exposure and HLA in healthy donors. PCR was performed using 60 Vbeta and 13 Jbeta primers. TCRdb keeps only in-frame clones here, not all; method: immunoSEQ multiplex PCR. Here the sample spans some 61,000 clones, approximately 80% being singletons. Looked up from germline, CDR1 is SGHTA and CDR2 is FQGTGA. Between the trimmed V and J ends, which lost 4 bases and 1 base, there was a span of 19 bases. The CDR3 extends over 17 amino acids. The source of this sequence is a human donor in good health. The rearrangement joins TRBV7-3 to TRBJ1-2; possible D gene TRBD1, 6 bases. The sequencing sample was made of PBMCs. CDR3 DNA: TGTGCCAGCAGCTCGGAGACCCGGGACATTCTTAACTATGGCTACACCTTC. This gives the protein CASSSETRDILNYGYTF.